The 20 T cell receptor beta chains below come from one sample, sequenced in a study of T cells expressing NK-cell markers. TCRdb re-called the 5' RACE reads; one entry per CDR3 protein, DNA not given. In all, the sample yields under 600,000 distinct CDR3 sequences. Input material: blood T cells: a sorted CD56 or NKG2C T cell subset, CD4+ or CD8+ T cells, or bulk PBMC T cells (not recorded which). The receptor set was obtained from a woman aged 45-65 years in good health.

The V and J genes are TRBV28 and TRBJ2-1; the D gene TCRdb calls, TRBD1, cannot be checked with no DNA. CDR1 and CDR2 from the germline V gene are MDHEN and SYDVKM. CDR3 length: 16 amino acids. Here the CDR3 reads CASSSPGTPEGDEQFF.

The genes are TRBV30 and TRBJ2-4; no DNA is available, so the TRBD1 call from TCRdb remains unchecked. This CDR3 spans 13 amino acids. The germline gives CDR1 GTSNPN, CDR2 SVGIG (reference sequence). The chain's CDR3 is CAWTRQGGNIQYF.

The V gene is TRBV12-3 or TRBV12-4, the J gene TRBJ2-5; TCRdb designates TRBD1, a call that cannot be tested without DNA. CDR3 length equals 16 residues. The CDR3 protein is CASSARKGESMETQYF.

This rearrangement joins TRBV30 to TRBJ1-2. CDR3 size: 14 residues. Germline CDR1 GTSNPN, CDR2 SVGIG (reference sequence). The CDR3 loop is CAWRKMVTNYGYTF.

This chain joins TRBV20-1 and TRBJ2-7; the D call of TRBD2 rests on TCRdb alone, since no DNA is present to check it. This CDR3 contains 14 residues. From germline, CDR1 is DFQATT and CDR2 SNEGSKA (reference sequence). The CDR3 sequence is CSARDKDYVSEQYF.

V is TRBV5-1 and J is TRBJ1-2. The germline gives CDR1 SGHRS, CDR2 YFSETQ. CDR3 length equals 17 residues. The CDR3: CASSLVATRAANYGYTF. Using reference TRBV5-1 and TRBJ1-2 for the parts outside the CDR3, the full variable domain is KAGVTQTPRYLIKTRGQQVTLSCSPISGHRSVSWYQQTPGQGLQFLFEYFSETQRNKGNFPGRFSGRQFSNSRSEMNVSTLELGDSALYLCASSLVATRAANYGYTFGSGTRLTVV.

The chain couples TRBV15 to TRBJ2-1; the TCRdb D gene call, TRBD1, has no DNA to confirm it. Looked up from germline, CDR1 is LNHNV and CDR2 is YYDKDF (reference sequence). The CDR3 covers 16 residues. CDR3 region: CATSRNRDRGRNEQFF.

V and J are TRBV27 and TRBJ2-5. Germline loops: CDR1 MNHEY, CDR2 SMNVEV (reference sequence). The CDR3 is 15 amino acids. The CDR3 spells CASSRRQAKQETQYF.

V gene TRBV7-3 combines with J gene TRBJ2-2. The V gene's germline CDR1 is SGHTA and CDR2 FQGTGA. This CDR3 has 12 residues. CDR3 protein: CASRSFAGELFF.

The J gene is TRBJ1-5, the V gene TRBV20-1; TCRdb designates TRBD1, a call that cannot be tested without DNA. The CDR3 covers 14 residues. Germline V lookup: CDR1 DFQATT, CDR2 SNEGSKA (reference sequence). This CDR3 is CSARTGGEGQPQHF.

J is TRBJ1-4 and V is TRBV10-3. The CDR3 spans 14 residues. Germline V gene sequence: CDR1 ENHRY, CDR2 SYGVKD. CDR3 loop: CAISEPGSGEKLFF.

The chain couples TRBV20-1 to TRBJ2-1; checking the TCRdb D call of TRBD2 is not possible without DNA. This CDR3 region has 18 residues. Germline assignment: CDR1 DFQATT and CDR2 SNEGSKA (reference sequence). The CDR3: CSASPGTSGRSSYNEQFF.

The chain recombines TRBV9 with TRBJ2-1. The germline V gene has CDR1 SGDLS and CDR2 YYNGEE. The CDR3 totals 14 residues. This CDR3 reads CASSVMSHSNEQFF.

The J gene is TRBJ1-1, the V gene TRBV3-1. Germline V gives CDR1 LGHDT, CDR2 YNNKEL (reference sequence). CDR3 size: 14 residues. The CDR3 loop reads CASRRYLGNTEAFF.

V and J are TRBV3-1 and TRBJ2-3. Looked up from germline, CDR1 is LGHDT and CDR2 is YNNKEL (reference sequence). The CDR3 is 13 residues long. The CDR3 protein is CASSPADTDTQYF.

The rearrangement links TRBV24-1 to TRBJ1-5; TCRdb names TRBD1, which stays unverified in the absence of DNA. The CDR3 loop spans 13 amino acids. Germline V gene data show CDR1 as KGHDR and CDR2 as SFDVKD. The CDR3 is CATSARGLQPQHF.

The chain joins TRBV20-1 to TRBJ2-4; TCRdb picks TRBD2, but there is no DNA to check that call. Germline assignment: CDR1 DFQATT and CDR2 SNEGSKA (reference sequence). This CDR3 is 15 amino acids long. The CDR3 loop is CSASFRGPFKNIQYF.

V is TRBV12-3 or TRBV12-4 and J is TRBJ2-1; there is no DNA to check the TCRdb D call of TRBD1. The CDR3 runs 15 residues. Here the CDR3 reads CASSSPPSGYNEQFF.

V is TRBV4-1 and J is TRBJ2-2; TCRdb reports TRBD2, a call that lacks DNA to check it against. Germline lookup yields CDR1 MGHRA and CDR2 YSYEKL. CDR3 length: 15 amino acids. This CDR3 reads CASSQERLAGGELFF.

V usage is TRBV10-3 and J usage is TRBJ2-1. The CDR3 consists of 17 residues. Germline CDR1 is ENHRY and CDR2 is SYGVKD. CDR3 residues: CAISERRSGRSYNEQFF.